What follows are 22 T cell receptor beta chains derived from one specimen sequenced in a study of T cells in Graves' hyperthyroidism and ophthalmopathy. Authors of the study amplified TCR beta CDR3 regions from RNA transcripts. With the HTBI primer set, the TCR CDR3 went through a first round of RT-PCR. One entry per CDR3 protein results from TCRdb running MiXCR on the multiplex PCR reads. The profile shows about 520,000 distinct CDR3 sequences, about 20% of them singletons. The source material was blood. The receptors originated from a man aged 18 to 29 with Graves' hyperthyroidism.

The chain carries TRBV12-3 or TRBV12-4 and TRBJ1-1, with D tentatively TRBD1 (5 bases). V was clipped by 6 bases and J by 1 base, with 12 bases between them. The CDR3 length is 14 residues. The CDR3 region has the DNA TGTGCCAGCAGCGGGGGACGGAGGAACACTGAAGCTTTCTTT. This encodes CASSGGRRNTEAFF.

The chain joins TRBV7-9 to TRBJ1-1; D remains unclear. Trimming shortened V by 4 bases and J by 5 bases, and 11 bases separated the two germline ends. This CDR3 comprises 13 residues. Looked up from germline, CDR1 is SEHNR and CDR2 is FQNEAQ (reference sequence). CDR3 bases: TGTGCCAGCAGCTCCGTTTCTCGGACTGAAGCTTTCTTT. Its protein product is CASSSVSRTEAFF.

This clonotype was seen a few times. The gene calls are TRBV12-3 or TRBV12-4 and TRBJ1-5; D uncertain. Trimming shortened V by 6 bases and J by 5 bases, and 11 bases separated the two germline ends. The CDR3 spans 13 residues. DNA of the CDR3: TGTGCCAGCAGGAAGTGGGGTTATCAGCCCCAGCATTTT. Translated, it gives CASRKWGYQPQHF.

This clonotype was observed at least ten times. The chain joins TRBV11-2 to TRBJ2-7; no clear D. From germline, CDR1 is SGHAT and CDR2 FQNNGV. Trimming took off 0 bases at V and 5 bases at J, with 11 bases between the two ends. The length of the CDR3 is 14 residues. CDR3 in amino acids: CASSLDVDANEQYF. CDR3 DNA sequence: TGTGCCAGCAGCTTAGACGTCGACGCCAACGAGCAGTACTTC.

This clonotype was observed many times. This rearrangement joins TRBV6-5 to TRBJ2-5, with D perhaps assigned TRBD1 or TRBD2 (5 bases each). The length of the CDR3 is 14 residues. The germline V and J ends were trimmed by 4 bases and 3 bases, with 12 bases remaining between them. Germline V lookup: CDR1 MNHEY, CDR2 SVGAGI. CDR3 sequence: CASSFGTVEETQYF. In nucleotides, the CDR3 is TGTGCCAGCAGTTTTGGGACGGTAGAAGAGACCCAGTACTTC.

In this sample, this clonotype turned up a few times. This sequence may be a read error, since a much larger clone differs from it by one base. This chain joins TRBV6-1 and TRBJ1-2; D remains unclear. CDR1 and CDR2 (germline): MNHNS, SASEGT. There are 14 residues in the CDR3. The CDR3 sequence is CVSSGKGWNYGYTF. In nucleotides, the CDR3 is TGTGTCAGCAGCGGAAAGGGATGGAACTATGGCTACACCTTC.

This clonotype was counted ten times or more. The J gene is TRBJ1-1, the V gene TRBV12-3 or TRBV12-4, with TRBD1 identical over 9 bases. This CDR3 has 13 amino acids. V shed 5 bases and J 11 bases; nucleotides not matched to a gene: 9. The CDR3 protein is CASSPGQGIVAFF. CDR3 sequence (DNA): TGTGCCAGCAGTCCGGGACAGGGTATTGTCGCTTTCTTT.

Many counts were recorded for this clonotype. This chain links TRBV7-9 with TRBJ2-5, with D uncertain. V dropped 5 bases and J dropped 1 base, with 11 bases sitting between them. The germline CDR1 and CDR2 sequences are SEHNR and FQNEAQ (reference sequence). This CDR3 is 14 amino acids long. The DNA for the CDR3 is TGTGCCAGCAGCCCCACCCCCCGCCAAGAGACCCAGTACTTC. Translating gives CASSPTPRQETQYF.

The V and J genes are TRBV3-1 and TRBJ2-7, with D unresolved. The CDR3 contains 14 residues. V was cut by 3 bases and J by 0 bases, with 9 bases left in between. CDR1 and CDR2 from the germline V gene are LGHDT and YNNKEL (reference sequence). The CDR3 DNA is TGTGCCAGCAGCCAGGCCAGGAGCTCCTACGAGCAGTACTTC. As protein: CASSQARSSYEQYF.

Only a few counts were recorded for this clonotype. Just one base apart from a much larger clone, this may be a read error. This chain connects TRBV5-5 to TRBJ2-4; maybe TRBD1 (6 bases). CDR1 is SGHKS, CDR2 YYEKEE, per germline (reference sequence). The CDR3 runs 15 residues. CDR3 sequence: CASSWRTGSKNIKYF. CDR3 sequence (DNA): TGTGCCAGCAGCTGGAGAACAGGGTCCAAAAACATTAAGTACTTC. The whole variable domain, remainder taken from reference TRBV5-5 and TRBJ2-4, is DAGVTQSPTHLIKTRGQQVTLRCSPISGHKSVSWYQQVLGQGPQFIFQYYEKEERGRGNFPDRFSARQFPNYSSELNVNALLLGDSALYLCASSWRTGSKNIKYFGAGTRLSVL.

This clonotype appeared once. The rearrangement uses TRBV7-6 and TRBJ2-2, with 8 bases fitting TRBD1. This CDR3 has 14 residues. Looked up from germline, CDR1 is SGHVS and CDR2 is FNYEAQ. J gave up 10 bases and V 4 bases, and 8 bases lay outside the gene matches. CDR3 in amino acids: CASSSLQGASELFF. In DNA form, the CDR3 reads TGTGCCAGCAGCTCCCTTCAGGGGGCTTCGGAGCTGTTTTTT.

Many counts were recorded for this clonotype. The chain combines TRBV30 with TRBJ1-1; D unclear. Germline V gene data show CDR1 as GTSNPN and CDR2 as SVGIG (reference sequence). The V and J ends lost 8 bases and 5 bases respectively, with 9 bases between them. The CDR3 has 10 residues. CDR3 coding DNA: TGTGCCCTCCGGAGGACTGAAGCTTTCTTT. It is translated as CALRRTEAFF.

This clonotype came up many times. V and J are TRBV4-1 and TRBJ2-5, with D unclear. Trimming removed 7 bases at V and 4 bases at J, with 16 bases between. This CDR3 spans 14 amino acids. The V gene's germline CDR1 is MGHRA and CDR2 YSYEKL. The CDR3 is CASTRIPSPETQYF. The CDR3 DNA reads as TGCGCCAGCACCCGAATACCCTCCCCAGAGACCCAGTACTTC.

This clonotype was seen at least ten times. The rearrangement links TRBV12-3 or TRBV12-4 to TRBJ1-2; a weak D match, TRBD1 (5 bases). The CDR3 is made up of 15 amino acids. V was pared by 3 bases and J by 4 bases, with 15 bases between. CDR3 amino acids: CASSFGARRGYGYTF. The CDR3 DNA is TGTGCCAGCAGTTTTGGGGCCAGGCGTGGCTATGGCTACACCTTC.

This clonotype was seen at least ten times. V gene TRBV28 combines with J gene TRBJ1-1; D is undetermined. Germline V gene sequence: CDR1 MDHEN, CDR2 SYDVKM. V lost 6 bases and J lost 6, with 11 bases in between. CDR3 length equals 12 residues. CDR3 coding DNA: TGTGCCAGCAGAGGCCTTATCTCTGAAGCTTTCTTT. Amino acids: CASRGLISEAFF.

This clonotype was observed many times. Germline and junction disagree at one end, which may indicate a read error. The chain joins TRBV28 to TRBJ1-3, with D possibly being TRBD1 (6 bases). Looked up from germline, CDR1 is MDHEN and CDR2 is SYDVKM. This CDR3 comprises 12 residues. The CDR3 nucleotides read TGTGCCAGCAGTGCGACAGGAAACACCACATATTTT. The encoded protein is CASSATGNTTYF.

This clonotype was found many times. This chain links TRBV6-1 with TRBJ2-5; D call uncertain. V gave up 6 bases and J gave up 5 bases, with 7 bases separating them. The CDR3 is 11 amino acids. Germline V gene lookup returns CDR1 MNHNS and CDR2 SASEGT. The CDR3 DNA reads TGTGCCAGCAGGGTTTATGAGACCCAGTACTTC. Its translation: CASRVYETQYF.

V gene TRBV24-1 combines with J gene TRBJ2-6, with D uncertain. The CDR3 extends over 12 amino acids. The V end lost 6 bases, the J end lost 4 bases, and 3 bases lay between the germline ends. Germline V gene sequence: CDR1 KGHDR, CDR2 SFDVKD. The CDR3 loop is CATSPGANVLTF. The DNA of the CDR3 is TGTGCCACCAGTCCAGGGGCCAACGTCCTGACTTTC.

This chain uses TRBV18 with TRBJ1-1; tentatively, D is TRBD1 (6 bases). V lost 3 bases and J 1 base, leaving 12 bases between the germline ends. The CDR3 spans 15 residues. In germline, CDR1 is KGHSH, CDR2 LQKENI. Here the CDR3 DNA reads TGTGCCAGCTCACCGGCCGGGACACCGAACACTGAAGCTTTCTTT. This translates into CASSPAGTPNTEAFF.

This clonotype was picked up many times. This chain links TRBV28 with TRBJ1-1, with D tentatively TRBD1 (6 bases). CDR1 and CDR2 from the germline V gene are MDHEN and SYDVKM. Trimming cost V 6 bases and J 4 bases, with 24 bases left between them. This CDR3 is 17 amino acids long. CDR3: CASSTQRGARPGTEAFF. The CDR3 bases are TGTGCCAGCAGCACTCAGAGGGGGGCCAGGCCTGGCACTGAAGCTTTCTTT.

In its sample, this clonotype was seen many times. The gene calls are TRBV6-5 and TRBJ2-7; D is unclear. The V and J ends lost 6 bases and 3 bases respectively, with 12 bases between them. The CDR3 loop spans 13 amino acids. From germline, CDR1 is MNHEY and CDR2 SVGAGI. The CDR3: CASSYASNYEQYF. In DNA, the CDR3 is TGTGCCAGCAGCTACGCGTCGAACTACGAGCAGTACTTC.

This clonotype was observed many times. The chain couples TRBV6-1 to TRBJ2-7; no reliable D call. V shed 2 bases and J shed 4 bases, with 6 bases lying between them. This CDR3 spans 12 amino acids. Germline V gene lookup returns CDR1 MNHNS and CDR2 SASEGT. CDR3 DNA: TGTGCCAGCAGTGAATTAAAGTACGAGCAGTACTTC. It is translated as CASSELKYEQYF.